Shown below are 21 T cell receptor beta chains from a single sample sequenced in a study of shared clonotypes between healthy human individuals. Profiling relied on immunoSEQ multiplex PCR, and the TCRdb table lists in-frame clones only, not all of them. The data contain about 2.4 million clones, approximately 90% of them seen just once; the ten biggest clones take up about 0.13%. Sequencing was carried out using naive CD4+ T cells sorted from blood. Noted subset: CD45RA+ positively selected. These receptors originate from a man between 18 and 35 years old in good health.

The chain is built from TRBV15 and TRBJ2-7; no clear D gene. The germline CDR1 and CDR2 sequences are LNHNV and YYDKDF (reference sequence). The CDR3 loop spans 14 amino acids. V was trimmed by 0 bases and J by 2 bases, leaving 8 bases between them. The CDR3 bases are TGTGCCACCAGCAGAGATGGAGTTACCTACGAGCAGTACTTC. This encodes CATSRDGVTYEQYF.

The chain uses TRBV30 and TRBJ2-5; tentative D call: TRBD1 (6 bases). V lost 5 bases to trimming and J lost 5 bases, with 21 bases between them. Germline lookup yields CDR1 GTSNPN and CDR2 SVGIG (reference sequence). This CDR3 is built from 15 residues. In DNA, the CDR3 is TGTGCCTGGTCCTCCGGGCCAGGGGTTTGGGAGACCCAGTACTTC. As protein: CAWSSGPGVWETQYF.

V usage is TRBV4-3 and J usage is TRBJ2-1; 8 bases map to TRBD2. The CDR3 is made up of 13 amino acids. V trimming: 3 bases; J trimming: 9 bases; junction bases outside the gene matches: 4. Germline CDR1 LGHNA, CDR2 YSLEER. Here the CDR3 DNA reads TGCGCCAGCAGCCAGGGACTAGTTTTTGAGCAGTTCTTC. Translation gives CASSQGLVFEQFF.

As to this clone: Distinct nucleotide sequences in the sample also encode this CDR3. CDR3 bases: TGCGCCAGCAGCTTTGAGAGAGATACGCAGTATTTT. Protein: CASSFERDTQYF. V is TRBV5-1 and J is TRBJ2-3; D gene unclear. There are 12 residues in the CDR3. V lost 2 bases to trimming and J lost 5 bases, with 6 bases between them. Germline V gene data show CDR1 as SGHRS and CDR2 as YFSETQ.

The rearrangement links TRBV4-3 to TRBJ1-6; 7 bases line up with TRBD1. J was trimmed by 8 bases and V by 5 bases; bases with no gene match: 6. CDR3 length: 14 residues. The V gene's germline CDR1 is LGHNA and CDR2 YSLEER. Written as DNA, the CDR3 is TGCGCCAGCAGCGGATTCAGGGGGGATTCACCCCTCCACTTT. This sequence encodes CASSGFRGDSPLHF.

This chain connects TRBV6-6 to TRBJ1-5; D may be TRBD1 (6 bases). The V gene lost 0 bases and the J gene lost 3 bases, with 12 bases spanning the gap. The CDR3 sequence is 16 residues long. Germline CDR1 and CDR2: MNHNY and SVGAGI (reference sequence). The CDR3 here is CASSYSSGAVNQPQHF. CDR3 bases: TGTGCCAGCAGTTACTCGTCAGGGGCGGTCAATCAGCCCCAGCATTTT.

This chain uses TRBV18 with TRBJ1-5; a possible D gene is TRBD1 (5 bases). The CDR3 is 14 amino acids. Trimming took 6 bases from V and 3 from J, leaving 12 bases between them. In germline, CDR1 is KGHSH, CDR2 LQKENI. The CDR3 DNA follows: TGTGCCAGCTCCCTGAACGGGGCCAATCAGCCCCAGCATTTT. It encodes CASSLNGANQPQHF.

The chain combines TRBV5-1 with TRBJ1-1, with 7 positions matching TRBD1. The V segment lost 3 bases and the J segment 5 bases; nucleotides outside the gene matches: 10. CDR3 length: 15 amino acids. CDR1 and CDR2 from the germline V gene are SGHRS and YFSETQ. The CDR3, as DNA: TGCGCCAGCAGCTCTCGTACAGGGGTGGGGACTGAAGCTTTCTTT. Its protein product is CASSSRTGVGTEAFF.

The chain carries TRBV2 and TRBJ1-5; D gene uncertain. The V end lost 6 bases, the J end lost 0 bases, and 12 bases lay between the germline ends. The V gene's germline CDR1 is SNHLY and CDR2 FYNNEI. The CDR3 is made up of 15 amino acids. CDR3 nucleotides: TGTGCCAGCAGAGCCCTAGGGTATAGCAATCAGCCCCAGCATTTT. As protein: CASRALGYSNQPQHF.

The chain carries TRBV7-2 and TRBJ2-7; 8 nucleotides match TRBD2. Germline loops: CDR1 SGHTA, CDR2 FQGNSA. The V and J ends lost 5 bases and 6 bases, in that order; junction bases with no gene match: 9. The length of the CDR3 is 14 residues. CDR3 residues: CASSRGLVTGEQYF. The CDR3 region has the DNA TGTGCCAGCAGCCGGGGACTAGTTACGGGCGAGCAGTACTTC.

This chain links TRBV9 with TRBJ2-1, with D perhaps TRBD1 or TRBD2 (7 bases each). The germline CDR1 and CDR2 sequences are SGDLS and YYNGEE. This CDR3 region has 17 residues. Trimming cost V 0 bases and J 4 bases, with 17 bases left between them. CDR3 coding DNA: TGTGCCAGCAGCGTAGTAGGGGAGGGACAGCAATACAATGAGCAGTTCTTC. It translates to CASSVVGEGQQYNEQFF. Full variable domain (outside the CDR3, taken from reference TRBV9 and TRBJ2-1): DSGVTQTPKHLITATGQRVTLRCSPRSGDLSVYWYQQSLDQGLQFLIQYYNGEERAKGNILERFSAQQFPDLHSELNLSSLELGDSALYFCASSVVGEGQQYNEQFFGPGTRLTVL.

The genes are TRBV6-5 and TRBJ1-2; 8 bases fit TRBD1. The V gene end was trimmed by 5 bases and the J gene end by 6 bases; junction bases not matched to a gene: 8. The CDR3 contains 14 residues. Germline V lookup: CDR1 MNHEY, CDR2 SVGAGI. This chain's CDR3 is CASSKDREVDGYTF. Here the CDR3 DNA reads TGTGCCAGCAGTAAGGACAGGGAGGTTGATGGCTACACCTTC.

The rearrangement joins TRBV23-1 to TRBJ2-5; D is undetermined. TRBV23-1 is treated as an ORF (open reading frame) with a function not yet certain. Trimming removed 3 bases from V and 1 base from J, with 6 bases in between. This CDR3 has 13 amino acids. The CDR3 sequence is CASSQGIQETQYF. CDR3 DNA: TGCGCCAGCAGTCAGGGAATCCAAGAGACCCAGTACTTC.

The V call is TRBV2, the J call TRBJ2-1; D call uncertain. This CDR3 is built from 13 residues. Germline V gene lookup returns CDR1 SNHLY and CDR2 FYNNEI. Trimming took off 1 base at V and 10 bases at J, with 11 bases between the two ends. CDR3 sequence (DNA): TGTGCCAGCAGTGAAGGATGGGGTGAGGAGCAGTTCTTC. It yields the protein CASSEGWGEEQFF.

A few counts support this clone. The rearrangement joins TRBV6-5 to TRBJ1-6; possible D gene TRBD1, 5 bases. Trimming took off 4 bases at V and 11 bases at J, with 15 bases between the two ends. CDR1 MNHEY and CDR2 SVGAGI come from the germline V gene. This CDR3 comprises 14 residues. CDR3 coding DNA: TGTGCCAGCAGTTCAAACAGAAGGGGTGCACCCCTCCACTTT. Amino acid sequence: CASSSNRRGAPLHF.

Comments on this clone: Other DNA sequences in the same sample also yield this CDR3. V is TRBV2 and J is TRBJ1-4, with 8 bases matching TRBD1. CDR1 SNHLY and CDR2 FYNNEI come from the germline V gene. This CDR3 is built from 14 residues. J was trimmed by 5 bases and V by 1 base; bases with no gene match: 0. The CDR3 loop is CASSEGTGNEKLFF. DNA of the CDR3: TGTGCCAGCAGTGAAGGGACAGGGAATGAAAAACTGTTTTTT.

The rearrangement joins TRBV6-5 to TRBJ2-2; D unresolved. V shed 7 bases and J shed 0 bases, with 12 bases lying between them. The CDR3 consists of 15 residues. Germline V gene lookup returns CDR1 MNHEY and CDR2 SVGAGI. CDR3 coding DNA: TGTGCCAGCAATCCTGCGGTTTCGAACACCGGGGAGCTGTTTTTT. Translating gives CASNPAVSNTGELFF.

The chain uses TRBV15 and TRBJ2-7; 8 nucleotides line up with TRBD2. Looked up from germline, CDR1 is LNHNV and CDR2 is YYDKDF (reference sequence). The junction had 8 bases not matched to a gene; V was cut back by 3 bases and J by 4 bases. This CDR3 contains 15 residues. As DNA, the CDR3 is TGTGCCACCAGCAGGTTACGGGGGGGGCTTTACGAGCAGTACTTC. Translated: CATSRLRGGLYEQYF.

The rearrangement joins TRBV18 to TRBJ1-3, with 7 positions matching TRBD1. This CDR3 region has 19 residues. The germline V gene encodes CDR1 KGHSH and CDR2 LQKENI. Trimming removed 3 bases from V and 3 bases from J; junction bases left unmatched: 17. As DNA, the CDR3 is TGTGCCAGCTCACCCATCGTCATAAGACAGGGTTCGATTGGAAACACCATATATTTT. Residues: CASSPIVIRQGSIGNTIYF.

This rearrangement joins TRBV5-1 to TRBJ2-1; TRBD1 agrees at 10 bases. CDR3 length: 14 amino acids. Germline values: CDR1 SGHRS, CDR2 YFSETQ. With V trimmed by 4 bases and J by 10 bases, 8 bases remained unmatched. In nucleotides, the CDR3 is TGCGCCAGCAGCACCGGGACAGGGGTACCCGAGCAGTTCTTC. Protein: CASSTGTGVPEQFF.

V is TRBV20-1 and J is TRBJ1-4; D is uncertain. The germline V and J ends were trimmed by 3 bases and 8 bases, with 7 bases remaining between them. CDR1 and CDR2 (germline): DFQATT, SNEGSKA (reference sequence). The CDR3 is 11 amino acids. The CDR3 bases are TGCAGTGCTAGTATTCTCGAAAAACTGTTTTTT. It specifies CSASILEKLFF.